This TCR beta chain was retrieved from a study of CD8 T cells in ankylosing spondylitis. The CDR3 is 17 residues long. The germline gives CDR1 SGHRS, CDR2 YFSETQ. Deletions cut 3 bases from V and 0 bases from J, with 18 bases between. Each CDR3 protein gets one entry after TCRdb re-called the 5' RACE reads with MiXCR. The data contain roughly 230,000 distinct CDR3 sequences, 18% of them seen just once; the ten biggest clones take up around 30%. This TCR came from a male donor with ankylosing spondylitis or in good health (not recorded which). V gene TRBV5-1 combines with J gene TRBJ1-1; possibly TRBD1 for D (5 bases). Sequencing was carried out using blood, either unsorted or a sorted T cell fraction (not recorded which). The CDR3 loop is CASSSSPGPSMNTEAFF. As DNA, the CDR3 is TGCGCCAGCAGCTCCTCCCCGGGACCTTCCATGAACACTGAAGCTTTCTTT.